Described below is a single TCR beta chain sequence and its context. Its recognized antigen is unknown. Base qualities are missing; no much larger clone stands one base away. The immunoSEQ Assay, a bias-controlled multiplex PCR, was used to amplify TCRbeta CDR3 regions from genomic DNA. The original methods were these. Nucleated cell counts per sample were estimated from amplification of reference gene primers within the assay. Sequence reads were collapsed and filtered to measure the absolute abundance of every unique TCRbeta CDR3 rearrangement. For each sample, productive Simpson clonality was calculated by taking the square root of Simpson's diversity index across productive rearrangements. This is the immuneACCESS table as TCRdb keeps it, with only in-frame sequences that have V and J called. A part of the clones is gone; compared with another copy, unresolved V genes explain less than half, and the rest is unexplained. That table is the source of V, J and clone size, and D and trimming were worked out from the DNA. The sample yields 54,000 or so clones; more than 70% were counted once. The ten largest clonotypes hold about 22% of the sample.

V is shortened by 1 base, J by 7 bases, and the region joining them spans 7 bases. CDR1 and CDR2 (LGHDT, YNNKEL) derive from the germline V gene (reference sequence). The CDR3 starts with the cysteine, ends with the phenylalanine, and has 12 residues. Of the read, only the CDR3 DNA is kept; its 36 bases are in frame from base 1. This specimen comes from a study of blood T cell repertoires in COVID-19 (dated by TCRdb to 2018 to 2020). At the level of the whole study: Collaborator samples came from the United States, Italy and Spain and covered acute and convalescent phases of COVID-19. The repertoires were made available in a free public database intended to serve as a resource for research on the immune response to SARS-CoV-2. Samples came from the ongoing ImmuneRACE study (first 160 participants) plus 1,254 subjects from 6 global collaborators. Where HLA class I and class II types were available, the types were taken from metadata supplied by the sample provider, not from assay-based typing. Deeply sampled blood TCRbeta repertoires from subjects exposed to, actively infected with, or recovered from COVID-19 were included in the dataset. The material from the prospective study consisted of cDNA or gDNA derived from T cells, B-cell-depleted T cells, or PBMCs. Nearly every sample came with metadata listing a de-identified subject ID, COVID-19 status, age in years and sex.

The full study reports these points: Clinical and demographic metadata were provided uncurated, with the amount varying by source and participant.

Collaborating institutions collected whole blood in K2EDTA tubes following their own protocols. Collaborator samples were shipped for TCRbeta analysis as frozen whole blood, isolated PBMCs, or DNA extracted from either sample type. The source material was peripheral blood. This clonotype was obtained from an elderly woman with acute or convalescent COVID-19. The chain uses TRBV3-1 (or the pseudogene TRBV3-2) and TRBJ1-2; 6 matching bases give a weak D call of TRBD1. The bases are TGTGCCAGCAGCCAAGGGACAGCTGGCTACACCTTC. It translates as CASSQGTAGYTF.